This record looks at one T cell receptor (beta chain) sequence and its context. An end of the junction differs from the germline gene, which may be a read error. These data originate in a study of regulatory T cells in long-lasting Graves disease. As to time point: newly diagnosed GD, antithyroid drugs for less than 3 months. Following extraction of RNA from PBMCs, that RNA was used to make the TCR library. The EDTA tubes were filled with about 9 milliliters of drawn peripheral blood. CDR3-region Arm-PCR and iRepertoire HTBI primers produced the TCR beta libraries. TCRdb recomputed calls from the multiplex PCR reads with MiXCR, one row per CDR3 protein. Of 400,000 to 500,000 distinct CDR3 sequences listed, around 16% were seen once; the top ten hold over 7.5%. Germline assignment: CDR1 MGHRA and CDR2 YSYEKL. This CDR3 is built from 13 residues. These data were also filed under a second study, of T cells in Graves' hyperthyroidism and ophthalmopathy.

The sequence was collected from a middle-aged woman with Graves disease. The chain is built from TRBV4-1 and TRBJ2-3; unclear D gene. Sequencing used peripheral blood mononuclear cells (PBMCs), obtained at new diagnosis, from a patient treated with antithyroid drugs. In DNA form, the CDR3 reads TGCGCCAGCAGCCCAGGCTGGAAAGATGCGCAGTATTTT. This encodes CASSPGWKDAQYF.